This T cell receptor beta chain was recorded in a study of cytomegalovirus exposure and HLA in healthy donors. This clone was detected only a few times. The PCR ran on 60 Vbeta and 13 Jbeta primers. The protocol was immunoSEQ multiplex PCR, while the TCRdb copy is restricted to in-frame clones and leaves out a portion. The sample lists 150,000 to 200,000 clones, around 84% seen once, with around 1.5% in the top ten. Trimming cost V 7 bases and J 8 bases, with 20 bases left between them. Germline V CDR1 and CDR2: MDHEN, SYDVKM. This CDR3 comprises 14 residues. The clonotype originates from a woman aged 18-29 years in good health and CMV-seronegative. What was sequenced was PBMCs. The rearrangement joins TRBV28 to TRBJ1-2, with D maybe TRBD1 (5 bases). CDR3 sequence (DNA): TGTGCCAGCAATCTCGGGACTCCCAGCGTAGGCTACACCTTC. Translating gives CASNLGTPSVGYTF.